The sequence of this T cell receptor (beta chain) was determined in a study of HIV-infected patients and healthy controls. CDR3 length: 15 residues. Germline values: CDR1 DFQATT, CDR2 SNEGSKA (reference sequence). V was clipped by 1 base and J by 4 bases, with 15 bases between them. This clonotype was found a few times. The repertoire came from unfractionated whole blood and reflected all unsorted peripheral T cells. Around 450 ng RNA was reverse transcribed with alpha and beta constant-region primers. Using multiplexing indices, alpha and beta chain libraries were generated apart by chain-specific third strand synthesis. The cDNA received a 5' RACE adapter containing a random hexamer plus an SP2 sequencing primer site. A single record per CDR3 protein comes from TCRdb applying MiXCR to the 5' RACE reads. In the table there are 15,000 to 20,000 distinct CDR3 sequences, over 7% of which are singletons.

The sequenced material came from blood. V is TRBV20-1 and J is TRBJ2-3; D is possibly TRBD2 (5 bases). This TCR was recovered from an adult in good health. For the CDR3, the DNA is TGCAGTGCTAGAGCTCGCGTTAGCGTATCAGATACGCAGTATTTT. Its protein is CSARARVSVSDTQYF.